This T cell receptor (beta chain) was identified during a study of blood T cell repertoires in COVID-19. The CDR3 is made up of 16 amino acids. J gave up 0 bases and V 4 bases, and 5 bases lay outside the gene matches. In germline, CDR1 is SGHRS, CDR2 YFSETQ. Sequencing was performed with immunoSEQ multiplex PCR; in TCRdb, only in-frame clones are kept and a portion is missing. Altogether some 180,000 clones are present, 84% being singletons, with the ten largest covering around 2.7%. This clone came up a few times. The Seattle patients, enrolled during active infection, were followed longitudinally. The sample was peripheral blood. This chain connects TRBV5-1 to TRBJ2-7; 12 bases match TRBD2. The sequence was obtained from a woman at least 80 years old with COVID-19, enrolled during active disease. The CDR3 DNA is TGCGCCAGCAGCGCAGGGACTAGCGGGCGCTCCTACGAGCAGTACTTC. It translates to CASSAGTSGRSYEQYF.